This T cell receptor beta chain was profiled in a study of monozygotic twins with inflammatory bowel disease. Study results and limitations: Relative clonotype sharing with others was diminished in IBD patients versus healthy twins, particularly with disease activity. Patients got different immunosuppressive treatments, which may have made their repertoires more variable.

The germline gives CDR1 SGHTA, CDR2 FQGNSA. This CDR3 is 13 amino acids long. As to this clonotype: What it recognizes is unknown.

Researchers put TCRalpha and TCRbeta cDNA through two nested PCRs lasting around 15 and 10 cycles. With the 5' RACE reads reprocessed, TCRdb shows one record per CDR3 protein and no DNA. This table lists fewer than 400,000 distinct CDR3 sequences. The chain joins TRBV7-2 to TRBJ2-1. The clonotype comes from a human donor with ulcerative colitis or Crohn's disease, or a healthy co-twin of an affected twin (not recorded which). Input material: blood. The CDR3 protein is CASSRLWGDEQFF.